This TCR beta chain was found in a study of shared clonotypes between healthy human individuals. There are 14 residues in the CDR3. V lost 1 base to trimming and J lost 6 bases, with 13 bases between them. CDR1 is SGHDN and CDR2 is FVKESK in the germline V gene. CD45RO-negative, CCR7-selected cells formed the naive CD8 fraction, which excluded terminally differentiated effector memory CD45RA+ cells. Clones were read by immunoSEQ multiplex PCR, and TCRdb kept only the in-frame ones, dropping some. The sample includes some 740,000 clones, approximately 92% of them seen just once. Sequenced sample: naive CD8+ T cells sorted from blood. This TCR came from a man aged 30 to 45 in good health. This chain joins TRBV14 and TRBJ2-7; either TRBD1 or TRBD2 may supply D (5 bases each). The chain's CDR3 is CASSQALTRGEQYF. Here the CDR3 DNA reads TGTGCCAGCAGCCAAGCACTCACTAGGGGCGAGCAGTACTTC.